A single sample gave rise to the 27 T cell receptor beta chains below, sequenced in a study of cytomegalovirus exposure and HLA in healthy donors. The PCR ran on 60 Vbeta and 13 Jbeta primers. TCRdb's table, derived via immunoSEQ multiplex PCR, lists solely in-frame clones and lacks some. The record lists just under 65,000 clones, of which the ten most abundant hold about a sixth. The source material was PBMCs. These receptors all stem from a boy aged 10-17 years in good health and CMV-seronegative.

V is TRBV6-1 and J is TRBJ1-5, with D possibly matching TRBD1 (5 bases). This CDR3 has 13 amino acids. V lost 1 base to trimming and J lost 7 bases, with 8 bases between them. Germline CDR1 reads MNHNS; CDR2 reads SASEGT. The DNA of the CDR3 is TGTGCCAGCAGTGAAGTTTGGGGCCAGCCCCAGCATTTT. Its translation: CASSEVWGQPQHF.

This chain joins TRBV30 and TRBJ1-1; D is possibly TRBD1 (6 bases). Trimming removed 5 bases at V and 0 bases at J, with 16 bases between. This CDR3 spans 15 amino acids. Germline assignment: CDR1 GTSNPN and CDR2 SVGIG (reference sequence). The CDR3 spells CAWSGHPRLNTEAFF. As DNA, the CDR3 is TGTGCCTGGTCGGGACACCCACGATTGAACACTGAAGCTTTCTTT.

The chain links TRBV27 to TRBJ2-7; perhaps TRBD1 as D (6 bases). Germline V CDR1 and CDR2: MNHEY, SMNVEV (reference sequence). V was trimmed by 0 bases and J by 4 bases, leaving 13 bases between them. CDR3 size: 15 residues. CDR3 coding DNA: TGTGCCAGCAGTTTATCCGGGACAAACTATTACGAGCAGTACTTC. It encodes CASSLSGTNYYEQYF.

This chain joins TRBV29-1 and TRBJ2-1, with TRBD1 identical over 9 bases. V lost 4 bases and J lost 8; bases outside the gene matches: 9. Germline CDR1 reads SQVTM; CDR2 reads ANQGSEA. The CDR3 covers 14 residues. The CDR3 coding sequence is TGCAGCGTTGGTCCGGGACAGGGTACCGATGAGCAGTTCTTC. As protein: CSVGPGQGTDEQFF.

V and J are TRBV9 and TRBJ1-1; 7 bases agree with TRBD1. Germline values: CDR1 SGDLS, CDR2 YYNGEE. Trimming took 3 bases from V and 7 from J; bases not matched to a gene: 6. There are 13 residues in the CDR3. The chain's CDR3 is CASSGGQVLEAFF. The CDR3 region has the DNA TGTGCCAGCAGCGGAGGACAGGTCCTTGAAGCTTTCTTT. The full variable domain, completed using reference TRBV9 and TRBJ1-1, is DSGVTQTPKHLITATGQRVTLRCSPRSGDLSVYWYQQSLDQGLQFLIQYYNGEERAKGNILERFSAQQFPDLHSELNLSSLELGDSALYFCASSGGQVLEAFFGQGTRLTVV.

V usage is TRBV5-1 and J usage is TRBJ1-3, with a tentative D call TRBD1 (5 bases). With 0 bases removed from V and 4 bases from J, the gap between germline ends came to 11 bases. The germline V gene encodes CDR1 SGHRS and CDR2 YFSETQ. The CDR3 extends over 15 amino acids. The CDR3 bases are TGCGCCAGCAGCTTGGCAGGGTCGGAGGGAAACACCATATATTTT. Its translation: CASSLAGSEGNTIYF.

As for this clone: Other DNA sequences from this sample encode an identical CDR3 as well. V is TRBV5-1 and J is TRBJ2-2; D not resolved. Per germline, CDR1 SGHRS and CDR2 YFSETQ. This CDR3 region has 15 residues. The germline V and J ends were trimmed by 5 bases and 6 bases, with 17 bases remaining between them. DNA for the CDR3: TGCGCCAGCAGGCAGACTTCCATAACACCCGGGGAGCTGTTTTTT. This gives the protein CASRQTSITPGELFF.

CDR3 nucleotide sequence: TGCGCCAGCAGAAGGGGACAGGGAAGTAACACCGGGGAGCTGTTTTTT. Its translation is CASRRGQGSNTGELFF. V gene TRBV5-1 combines with J gene TRBJ2-2; 9 bases line up with TRBD1. This CDR3 is built from 16 residues. CDR1 SGHRS and CDR2 YFSETQ come from the germline V gene. J gave up 2 bases and V 5 bases, and 7 bases lay outside the gene matches.

This chain uses TRBV7-9 with TRBJ1-5, with a tentative D call TRBD1 (6 bases). The CDR3 extends over 16 amino acids. Germline-derived CDR1 and CDR2 are SEHNR and FQNEAQ (reference sequence). Trimming left V 4 bases short and J 6 bases short, with 19 bases between. As DNA, the CDR3 is TGTGCCAGCAGCTCAACGGACAGCCAGGGCAGTCAGCCCCAGCATTTT. As protein: CASSSTDSQGSQPQHF. Complete variable domain (other parts from reference TRBV7-9 and TRBJ1-5): DTGVSQNPRHKITKRGQNVTFRCDPISEHNRLYWYRQTLGQGPEFLTYFQNEAQLEKSRLLSDRFSAERPKGSFSTLEIQRTEQGDSAMYLCASSSTDSQGSQPQHFGDGTRLSIL.

The chain is built from TRBV6-5 and TRBJ1-1, with 8 positions matching TRBD1. The length of the CDR3 is 15 residues. V was pared by 6 bases and J by 2 bases, with 8 bases of the junction left unmatched. Germline V gene data show CDR1 as MNHEY and CDR2 as SVGAGI. CDR3 sequence: CASRGPGQANTEAFF. The DNA for the CDR3 is TGTGCCAGCAGAGGCCCGGGACAGGCAAACACTGAAGCTTTCTTT.

This rearrangement joins TRBV5-6 to TRBJ2-3; TRBD2 matches at 11 bases. Germline CDR1 and CDR2: SGHDT and YYEEEE. The CDR3 spans 15 residues. The trim removed 0 bases at V and 6 bases at J, leaving 3 bases unmatched. This chain's CDR3 is CASSLALAGGDTQYF. DNA of the CDR3: TGTGCCAGCAGCTTGGCGCTAGCGGGGGGTGATACGCAGTATTTT.

The J gene is TRBJ1-1, the V gene TRBV4-1; D perhaps matches TRBD1 (5 bases). Trimming cost V 3 bases and J 5 bases, with 19 bases left between them. The CDR3 extends over 16 amino acids. CDR1 MGHRA and CDR2 YSYEKL come from the germline V gene. CDR3 sequence: CASSQTGRRGGTEAFF. The CDR3 DNA sequence: TGCGCCAGCAGCCAGACCGGACGCCGCGGGGGAACTGAAGCTTTCTTT.

V and J are TRBV11-2 and TRBJ1-2, with 7 positions matching TRBD1. Looked up from germline, CDR1 is SGHAT and CDR2 is FQNNGV. Germline trimming cut 5 bases from V and 0 bases from J; bases unmatched to any gene: 6. The CDR3 totals 15 residues. Here the CDR3 reads CASSTRGDTNYGYTF. In nucleotides, the CDR3 is TGTGCCAGCAGCACCAGGGGGGATACTAACTATGGCTACACCTTC.

The genes are TRBV5-6 and TRBJ1-4; no firm D call. Germline V gives CDR1 SGHDT, CDR2 YYEEEE. The germline V and J ends were trimmed by 4 bases and 4 bases, with 14 bases remaining between them. The CDR3 spans 15 residues. This CDR3 is CASSGSREFNEKLFF. The CDR3 DNA is TGTGCCAGCAGCGGATCCCGGGAATTTAATGAAAAACTGTTTTTT. The variable domain in full, completed from reference TRBV5-6 and TRBJ1-4, reads DAGVTQSPTHLIKTRGQQVTLRCSPKSGHDTVSWYQQALGQGPQFIFQYYEEEERQRGNFPDRFSGHQFPNYSSELNVNALLLGDSALYLCASSGSREFNEKLFFGSGTQLSVL.

The J gene is TRBJ2-1, the V gene TRBV29-1, with D hard to call. Between the trimmed V and J ends, which lost 3 bases and 2 bases, there was a span of 14 bases. This CDR3 spans 15 amino acids. The V gene's germline CDR1 is SQVTM and CDR2 ANQGSEA. The CDR3 DNA follows: TGCAGCGTTGATGACTCTGCTGAAACCTACAATGAGCAGTTCTTC. Protein sequence: CSVDDSAETYNEQFF.

The V gene is TRBV2, the J gene TRBJ1-6, with 7 bases fitting TRBD1. The CDR3 sequence is 16 residues long. V gave up 1 base and J gave up 7 bases; unmatched junction bases: 7. Germline V gives CDR1 SNHLY, CDR2 FYNNEI. CDR3 in DNA: TGTGCCAGCAGTGAAGATTTTTACAGGGGAAATTCACCCCTCCACTTT. It translates to CASSEDFYRGNSPLHF. The entire variable domain, with the rest obtained from reference TRBV2 and TRBJ1-6, is as follows: EPEVTQTPSHQVTQMGQEVILRCVPISNHLYFYWYRQILGQKVEFLVSFYNNEISEKSEIFDDQFSVERPDGSNFTLKIRSTKLEDSAMYFCASSEDFYRGNSPLHFGNGTRLTVT.

This chain connects TRBV7-9 to TRBJ2-7, with 10 bases identical to TRBD1. The CDR3 has 15 residues. CDR1 and CDR2 from the germline V gene are SEHNR and FQNEAQ (reference sequence). After removal of 2 bases from V and 5 bases from J, the junction contained 6 bases not matched to a gene. The DNA for the CDR3 is TGTGCCAGCAGCTTACAGGGACAGGGGTCCGACGAGCAGTACTTC. Protein: CASSLQGQGSDEQYF. Full variable domain (outside the CDR3, taken from reference TRBV7-9 and TRBJ2-7): DTGVSQNPRHKITKRGQNVTFRCDPISEHNRLYWYRQTLGQGPEFLTYFQNEAQLEKSRLLSDRFSAERPKGSFSTLEIQRTEQGDSAMYLCASSLQGQGSDEQYFGPGTRLTVT.

The chain joins TRBV27 to TRBJ2-1; 11 positions match TRBD2. CDR3 length: 16 amino acids. J was trimmed by 0 bases and V by 3 bases; bases with no gene match: 1. The germline V gene encodes CDR1 MNHEY and CDR2 SMNVEV (reference sequence). The CDR3 protein is CASSLTSGNSYNEQFF. CDR3 in DNA: TGTGCCAGCAGTTTGACTAGCGGGAACTCCTACAATGAGCAGTTCTTC.

This chain links TRBV15 with TRBJ2-5; D gene uncertain. Trimming took 1 base from V and 2 from J, leaving 5 bases between them. Germline CDR1 reads LNHNV; CDR2 reads YYDKDF (reference sequence). This CDR3 is 13 amino acids long. This chain's CDR3 is CATSRVGQETQYF. The DNA for the CDR3 is TGTGCCACCAGCAGAGTCGGGCAAGAGACCCAGTACTTC.

The gene calls are TRBV30 and TRBJ1-4; no definite D call. CDR1 and CDR2 (germline): GTSNPN, SVGIG (reference sequence). V gave up 4 bases and J gave up 6 bases, with 12 bases separating them. This CDR3 has 13 amino acids. The CDR3 sequence: CAWKGQEHEKLFF. The CDR3 DNA reads TGTGCCTGGAAAGGCCAGGAACATGAAAAACTGTTTTTT.

V usage is TRBV10-3 and J usage is TRBJ1-4; D might be TRBD1 (5 bases). The CDR3 runs to 16 residues. Germline loops: CDR1 ENHRY, CDR2 SYGVKD. The V end lost 2 bases, the J end lost 2 bases, and 12 bases lay between the germline ends. CDR3: CAISEVGPETNEKLFF. In DNA, the CDR3 is TGTGCCATCAGTGAGGTGGGGCCGGAGACTAATGAAAAACTGTTTTTT.

V is TRBV7-9 and J is TRBJ2-7, with a weak D call TRBD1 (5 bases). The CDR3 is made up of 16 amino acids. Germline loops: CDR1 SEHNR, CDR2 FQNEAQ (reference sequence). Between the trimmed V and J ends, which lost 3 bases and 4 bases, there was a span of 19 bases. The CDR3, as DNA: TGTGCCAGCAGCTTTGTGGGGCTCTCGGCATTTTACGAGCAGTACTTC. This encodes CASSFVGLSAFYEQYF.

The rearrangement joins TRBV2 to TRBJ2-7, with TRBD1 matching over 10 bases. The V gene's germline CDR1 is SNHLY and CDR2 FYNNEI. Trimming at V came to 6 bases and at J to 5 bases, leaving 1 base not matched to a gene. This CDR3 is 12 amino acids long. As DNA, the CDR3 is TGTGCCAGCAGGGGACAGGGGCACGAGCAGTACTTC. Translating gives CASRGQGHEQYF.

The chain uses TRBV6-5 and TRBJ2-7, with a tentative D call TRBD2 (5 bases). Germline-derived CDR1 and CDR2 are MNHEY and SVGAGI. The CDR3 runs 14 residues. V gave up 6 bases and J gave up 3 bases, with 15 bases separating them. In DNA form, the CDR3 reads TGTGCCAGCAGCCACGACTATCAGGACTACGAGCAGTACTTC. Its protein product is CASSHDYQDYEQYF.

The V and J genes are TRBV30 and TRBJ1-1; the match to TRBD1 covers 8 bases. Germline V gives CDR1 GTSNPN, CDR2 SVGIG (reference sequence). This CDR3 comprises 12 residues. Trimming cost V 7 bases and J 0 bases; bases outside gene matches: 1. CDR3 loop: CASDRVNTEAFF. The CDR3 nucleotides are TGTGCCTCGGACAGGGTGAACACTGAAGCTTTCTTT.

The CDR3 DNA reads as TGTGCCAGCAGGGGGCAAAATAATTCACCCCTCCACTTT. Protein product: CASRGQNNSPLHF. The J gene is TRBJ1-6, the V gene TRBV6-1; a possible D gene is TRBD1 (5 bases). The CDR3 has 13 residues. V lost 6 bases and J 5 bases, leaving 8 bases between the germline ends. CDR1 and CDR2 from the germline V gene are MNHNS and SASEGT.

This chain uses TRBV28 with TRBJ1-3; no clear D. The CDR3 spans 13 residues. Germline assignment: CDR1 MDHEN and CDR2 SYDVKM. The V gene lost 3 bases and the J gene lost 0 bases, with 3 bases spanning the gap. The CDR3 DNA follows: TGTGCCAGCAGTTTTAGCTCTGGAAACACCATATATTTT. Its protein product is CASSFSSGNTIYF.